This TCR beta chain is drawn from a study of CD8+ T cells in alopecia areata. Overall study findings and caveats: Normal-skin resident alphabeta T cells also appear among scalp sample sequences.

In regard to this clone: What it binds is unknown.

V was pared by 2 bases and J by 10 bases, with 6 bases between. Germline CDR1 and CDR2: SEHNR and FQNEAQ (reference sequence). The CDR3 totals 11 residues. PBMC-derived CD4+ and CD8+ T cells were sorted. cDNA serving as the sequencing template came from extracted, reverse transcribed RNA. TCRdb's copy holds only in-frame clones and misses some; the assay was immunoSEQ multiplex PCR. The sample lists over 200,000 clones, around 62% occurring once. The material was CD4+ T cells sorted from blood, obtained at week 0. The V gene is TRBV7-9, the J gene TRBJ2-1; D not certain. The receptor's source is a human donor with alopecia areata. This CDR3 is CASSLSHEQFF. The CDR3 nucleotides are TGTGCCAGCAGCTTATCTCACGAGCAGTTCTTC.